The clone carrying this T cell receptor beta chain showed up many times. The antigen remains undetermined. The junction and the germline gene differ at one end; a read error may be behind it. This entry comes from a study of Graves' ophthalmopathy and Graves' hyperthyroidism. Amplified TCR beta CDR3 regions were obtained using RNA transcripts as template. HTBI-primed first-round RT-PCR preceded second-round multiplex PCR. TCRdb used MiXCR to reprocess the multiplex PCR reads, holding one entry per CDR3 protein. This repertoire shows 740,000 or so distinct CDR3 sequences, 35% to 50% found once; its top ten account for approximately 43%. The CDR3 extends over 13 amino acids. Looked up from germline, CDR1 is KGHDR and CDR2 is SFDVKD. Study conclusions and caveats: The model predicted progression of ophthalmopathy with a sensitivity of roughly 65%, and its specificity was roughly 72%. In separating ophthalmopathy from stable hyperthyroidism, a 13-signature model achieved 87.88% sensitivity and around 80% specificity.

Sequencing input: peripheral blood. This chain links TRBV24-1 with TRBJ1-5, with D unclear. The TCR originated in an adult man with Graves' ophthalmopathy. The CDR3 sequence: CASSLSRNQPQHF. Written as DNA, the CDR3 is TGTGCCAGCAGTCTCAGCCGGAATCAGCCCCAGCATTTT.